Sequencing of this T cell receptor beta chain was carried out in a study of T cells after yellow fever vaccination. Making TCR cDNA involved 5'RACE template switching, which added UMIs and a universal primer site. MiXCR was run by TCRdb on the 5' RACE reads, yielding one entry per CDR3 protein. This table holds approximately 550,000 distinct CDR3 sequences, roughly a fifth found once. General observations from the study: High-abundance clonotypes from the bulk population could contaminate FACS-sorted repertoires. Some clonotypes, a small share, were shared between CD4 and CD8 compartments. Subsequent to the booster, the majority of primary-vaccination clones reappeared (less than 97% CD4, 88% CD8).

Trimming at V came to 6 bases and at J to 5 bases, leaving 5 bases not matched to a gene. The CDR3 consists of 15 residues. The V gene's germline CDR1 is MNHEY and CDR2 SVGEGT. Note on this clonotype: Its antigen remains unidentified.

The chain has TRBV6-2 or TRBV6-3 and TRBJ2-3, with TRBD2 matching over 13 bases. The sequence was collected from a man between 25 and 39 years old who received the YFV17D yellow fever vaccine. This specimen consisted of PBMCs, obtained 15 days after the yellow fever booster vaccination. In nucleotides, the CDR3 is TGTGCCAGCAGCCGTACTAGCGGGAGGGAAGATACGCAGTATTTT. Translated: CASSRTSGREDTQYF.